This TCR beta chain is drawn from a study of T cell repertoires in cytomegalovirus infection (dated by TCRdb to 2018 to 2020). Regarding the study in general: Donor HLA type was relevant to the analysis, as public TCR beta signatures indicated carriage of CMV infection together with the matching HLA type.

The paper's findings and limits, for the study overall: Cumulative frequency of public TCR beta family members discriminated carriers of CMV infection plus the relevant HLA type in this cohort and an independent roughly 350-donor cohort. In the ex vivo response, HLA-C-restricted CMV-specific TCR beta clonotypes were dominant, and in two of eight donors the single most frequent clonotype came from this HLA-C-restricted group.

TCRdb names Illumina HiSeq 1500 as the instrument used. TCRdb ran its own pipeline on the public reads, namely fastp trimming at Q25 and MiXCR clone calling, and kept in-frame beta chains. Entries that share a CDR3 protein sequence are merged under the most common genes and DNA. The table for this sample lists more than 150,000 distinct CDR3 sequences; roughly a fifth of them were counted only once. The top ten clones comprise less than 3.5% of the sample. This clonotype has only a few counts. What antigen it recognizes has not been identified. Base qualities were left out, and no much larger clone turns up one base away. The TCR was taken from a human donor in good health (CMV status not recorded). Some clones in this sample may be carry-over from other donors' samples. Sequencing used PBMCs.

The CDR3 reads CASSYHGTSYEQYF. The DNA sequence reads TGTGCCAGCAGTTACCATGGGACTTCCTACGAGCAGTACTTC. The chain joins TRBV6-2 or TRBV6-3 to TRBJ2-7; a tentative D call is TRBD2 (6 bases match). Sequences MNHEY (CDR1) and SVGEGT (CDR2) are obtained from the germline V gene. V loses 2 bases of germline sequence and J loses 1 base, and the interval between the two ends is 9 bases. Taken from cysteine to phenylalanine, the CDR3 has 14 residues. The DNA shown is the 42-base CDR3, in frame from base 1.